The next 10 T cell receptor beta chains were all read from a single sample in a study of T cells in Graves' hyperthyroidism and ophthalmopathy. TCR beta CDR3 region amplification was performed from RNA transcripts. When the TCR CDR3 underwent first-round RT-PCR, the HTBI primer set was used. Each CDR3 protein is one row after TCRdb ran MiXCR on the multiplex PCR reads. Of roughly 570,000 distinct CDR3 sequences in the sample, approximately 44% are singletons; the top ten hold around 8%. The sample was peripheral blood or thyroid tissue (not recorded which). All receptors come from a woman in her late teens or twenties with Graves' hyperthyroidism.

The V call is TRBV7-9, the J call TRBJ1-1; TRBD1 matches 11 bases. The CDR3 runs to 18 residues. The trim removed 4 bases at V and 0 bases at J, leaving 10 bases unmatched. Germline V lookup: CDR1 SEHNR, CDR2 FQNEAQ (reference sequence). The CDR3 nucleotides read TGTGCCAGCAGCTCCGGGACAGGGGGGGAAAACATGAACACTGAAGCTTTCTTT. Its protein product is CASSSGTGGENMNTEAFF. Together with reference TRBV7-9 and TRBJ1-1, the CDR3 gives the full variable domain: DTGVSQNPRHKITKRGQNVTFRCDPISEHNRLYWYRQTLGQGPEFLTYFQNEAQLEKSRLLSDRFSAERPKGSFSTLEIQRTEQGDSAMYLCASSSGTGGENMNTEAFFGQGTRLTVV.

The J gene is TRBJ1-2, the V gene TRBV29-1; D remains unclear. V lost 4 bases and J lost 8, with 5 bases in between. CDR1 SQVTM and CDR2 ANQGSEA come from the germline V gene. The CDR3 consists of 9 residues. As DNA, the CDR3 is TGCAGCGTTGTAGGGGGCTACACCTTC. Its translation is CSVVGGYTF.

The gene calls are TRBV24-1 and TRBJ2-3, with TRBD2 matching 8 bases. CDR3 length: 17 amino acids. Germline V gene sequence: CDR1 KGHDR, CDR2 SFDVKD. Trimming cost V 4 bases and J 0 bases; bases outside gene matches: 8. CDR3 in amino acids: CATSDSMASGSTDTQYF. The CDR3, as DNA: TGTGCCACCAGTGACTCGATGGCTAGCGGGAGCACAGATACGCAGTATTTT.

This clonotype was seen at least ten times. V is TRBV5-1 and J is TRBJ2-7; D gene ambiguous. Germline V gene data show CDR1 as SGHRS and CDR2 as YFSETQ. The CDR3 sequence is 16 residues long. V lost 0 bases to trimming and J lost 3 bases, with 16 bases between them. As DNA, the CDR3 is TGCGCCAGCAGCTTGGTTCCGTCAGCTCCAGGCTACGAGCAGTACTTC. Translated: CASSLVPSAPGYEQYF.

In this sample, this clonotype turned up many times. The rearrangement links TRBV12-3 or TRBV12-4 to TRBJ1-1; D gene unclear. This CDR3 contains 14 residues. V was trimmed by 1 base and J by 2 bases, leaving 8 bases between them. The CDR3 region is CASSLVLYNTEAFF. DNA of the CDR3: TGTGCCAGCAGTTTAGTACTTTATAACACTGAAGCTTTCTTT.

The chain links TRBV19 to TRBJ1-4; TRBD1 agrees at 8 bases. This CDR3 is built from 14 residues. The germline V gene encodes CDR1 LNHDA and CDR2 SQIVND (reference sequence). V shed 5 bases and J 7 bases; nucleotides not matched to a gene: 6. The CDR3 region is CASSSTGESEKLFF. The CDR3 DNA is TGTGCCAGTAGTTCGACAGGGGAAAGTGAAAAACTGTTTTTT.

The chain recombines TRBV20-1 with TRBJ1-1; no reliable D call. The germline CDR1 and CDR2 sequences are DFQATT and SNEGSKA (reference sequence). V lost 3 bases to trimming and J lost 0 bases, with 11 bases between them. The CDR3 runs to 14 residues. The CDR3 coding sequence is TGCAGTGCTAGCTCAGAAGGGTTGAACACTGAAGCTTTCTTT. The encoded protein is CSASSEGLNTEAFF.

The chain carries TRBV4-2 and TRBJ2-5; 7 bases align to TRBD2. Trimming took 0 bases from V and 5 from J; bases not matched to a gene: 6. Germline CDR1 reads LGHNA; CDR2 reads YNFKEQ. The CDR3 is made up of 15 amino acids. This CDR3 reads CASSQEGRAKETQYF. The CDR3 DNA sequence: TGTGCCAGCAGCCAAGAGGGGAGGGCGAAGGAGACCCAGTACTTC.

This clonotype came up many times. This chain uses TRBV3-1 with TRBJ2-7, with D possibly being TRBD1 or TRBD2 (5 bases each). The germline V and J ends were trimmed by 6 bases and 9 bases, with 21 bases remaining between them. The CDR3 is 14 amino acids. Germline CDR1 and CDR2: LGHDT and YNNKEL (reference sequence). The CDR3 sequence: CASSDIRDPVWQYF. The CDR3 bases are TGTGCCAGCAGTGACATCCGGGACCCCGTCTGGCAGTACTTC.

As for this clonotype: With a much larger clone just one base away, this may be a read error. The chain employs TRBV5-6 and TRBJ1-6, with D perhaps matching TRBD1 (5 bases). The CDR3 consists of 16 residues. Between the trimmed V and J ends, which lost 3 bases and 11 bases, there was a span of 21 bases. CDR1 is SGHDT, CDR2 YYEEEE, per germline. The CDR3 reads CASSSGPHQGDPPLHF. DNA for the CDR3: TGTGCCAGCAGCTCCGGTCCGCATCAAGGGGATCCACCCCTCCACTTT.